This T cell receptor (beta chain) is drawn from a study of cytomegalovirus exposure and HLA in healthy donors (dated by TCRdb to about 2017). The study in broad terms: According to an earlier analysis of 587 of the donors, about 179 million T cells yielded 117 million unique TCR beta sequences and about 300 Gb of sequence data. An early release that covered about 600 HLA-typed donors contained about 290 gigabases of sequencing data and 65 million to 100 million unique TCR sequences. The genetic ancestry cluster associated with self-reported Caucasian donors included around four fifths of the roughly 400 genotyped donors. The study aimed to test whether signatures of past pathogen exposure could be identified by cataloging public T cell receptors. The study used immunosequencing to profile the T cell repertoires of 666 subjects and linked those repertoires to cytomegalovirus serostatus. Along with the roughly 670-subject first cohort, a separate validation cohort of over 90 different subjects was used. To predict cytomegalovirus infection status, the study combined high-throughput TCR immunosequencing, statistical association of individual TCRs with disease status, and machine learning. A later analysis re-analyzed previously published TCR beta repertoires from 550 to 700 donors and added high-resolution HLA genotyping to study TCR occurrence patterns. Rather than drawing on any new phenotypic data, the later analysis identified candidate immune exposures from TCR beta sequences and the way those sequences occurred across donors. In an earlier analysis of about 590 of the donors, high-throughput TCR beta sequencing was used to judge whether each TCR beta V gene segment behaved as functional or pseudogenic. Donor age, sex, ethnicity and CMV serostatus were compiled alongside the repertoire data. In a later genetic analysis, genome-wide SNP genotypes for about three fifths of the roughly 670 donors were used, and that subset was treated as a discovery cohort. Every discovery cohort repertoire had been produced on one sequencing platform. Class I and class II HLA loci were covered by the typing at four-digit resolution. Typing coverage varied by locus: roughly 620-640 donors for A, B, C, DRB1 and DQB1; 500 to 550 for DQA1; more than 600 for DPA1; fewer than 480 for DPB1. Roughly five DR-DQ haplotypes were handled as single units for association and clustering because linkage in the cohort was strong. On average, roughly 250,000 unique TCR beta nucleotide sequences were sequenced per donor among 398 genotyped donors of the cohort, with roughly 18% of those sequences being non-productive. General study outcomes and caveats: In a later genetic analysis, fewer N-insertions in productive TCRs were reported among donors in an Asian-associated ancestry cluster than the roughly 670-donor mean. Correlated functional status among segregating V segments might be attributable to linkage disequilibrium, but an unknown experimental factor could not be ruled out. A further reported finding was that TCR beta sequences accurately predicted the HLA-A and HLA-B alleles for most subjects in the first cohort. Because counts were too low, roughly 16 rarely observed V segments, including chromosome 9 orphons, were excluded from the earlier analysis of 587 of the donors. V-gene and J-gene trimming of TCR beta chains was associated with a missense DCLRE1C variant in a later genetic analysis, and the association was replicated in an independent cohort. In a later analysis, several top co-occurrence clusters were reported to appear linked to parvovirus B19, influenza, CMV and Epstein-Barr virus. Because some donors lacked HLA typing at each locus, the association tests relied only on the typed subset. Assigning TCR associations to individual alleles was difficult when HLA alleles, especially DR and DQ, strongly co-occurred. Only TCR beta chains were sequenced in this cohort, and the absence of alpha or paired-chain data limited detectable features. In a later analysis, the rate of TCR association differed among HLA loci, with DRB1 alleles having the most associated TCRs and HLA-C alleles having the fewest. According to the authors, the approach could potentially be generalized to other disease states and immunological phenotypes. An earlier analysis of some 590 of the donors showed that most TCR beta V segments appeared in productive rearrangements either about 87% or about 30% of the time, which broadly matched IMGT annotations. Because the 87-base-pair reads could not distinguish some IMGT-functional V segments, including TRBV6-2 and TRBV6-3, those segments were excluded. At a false discovery rate of 0.05, a later analysis linked roughly 17,000 TCR beta sequences to specific HLA alleles. Presence/absence analyses assumed roughly uniform sequencing depth across donors, an assumption that may not hold. A few of the identified cytomegalovirus-associated TCR beta chains were confirmed in vitro to be specific for cytomegalovirus antigens. The only immune exposure information available for the cohort was CMV serostatus. In a later analysis, HLA-associated TCR beta chains were found to be more clonally expanded and to have lower generation probabilities than equally common non-associated chains. The study listed 164 TCR beta chains as associated with cytomegalovirus. Most TCR sequences were seen in very few donors, while some public TCRs were found in many individuals. According to a later analysis, most CMV-associated TCR beta chains appeared to be HLA-restricted, and the HLA associations seemed to be driven largely by CMV exposure. The sequencing pipeline was judged likely to have produced a cluster of highly shared sequence variants as a technical artifact. Cytomegalovirus status was reported to be diagnosed by the classifier with high specificity and sensitivity in both the original and validation cohorts.

This clone was seen only once. Its recognized antigen is unknown. No base quality information exists; no much larger clone differs at one position. The germline V gene specifies SNHLY as CDR1 and FYNNEI as CDR2. The CDR3 measures 14 amino acids from cysteine to phenylalanine. Left in the record is the CDR3 DNA by itself, 42 bases read in frame from the first base. V and J lose 1 base and 0 bases, and a span of 7 bases separates them. The cohort comprised approximately 700 healthy bone marrow donors. At the time of sampling, all cohort members were nominally healthy, though unrecorded immune exposures were likely present. The donor tested CMV seropositive and was one of the 289 seropositive cohort members. Every donor gave a peripheral blood sample, and the peripheral blood mononuclear cells from that sample were used for TCR beta sequencing. The Qiagen DNeasy Blood Extraction Kit was used to extract genomic DNA from the blood cell samples.

The library was made by the immunoSEQ multiplex PCR assay. For the multiplex PCR, a mixture combining 60 forward primers for TCR Vbeta segments and 13 reverse primers for TCR Jbeta segments was used. Amplification of the CDR3 region of rearranged TCR beta genes was performed with a multiplex PCR assay on genomic DNA. The Illumina HiSeq System was used to sequence the amplified TCR beta libraries as 87-base-pair reads. In the authors' own workflow: Across the 666 repertoires, a later analysis counted 75 million to 90 million unique TCR beta chains, 9.5 million to 13 million of which were shared by at least two donors. Raw reads were error-corrected and collapsed into unique sequences with a nearest-neighbor algorithm that merged closely related sequences to remove PCR and sequencing errors. To assign V, D and J gene segments, CDR3 sequences were aligned to IMGT reference sequences. For a sequence to be retained, a match of at least six nucleotides was required to both a V gene segment and a J gene segment. A rearrangement counted as productive if the CDR3 had no stop codons and remained in frame with V and J, and every other rearrangement counted as non-productive. CDR3 was defined by IMGT convention, running from the second conserved V-encoded cysteine to the conserved J-encoded phenylalanine. Sequences without an unambiguous match to a single V gene segment were excluded from the earlier analysis of almost 600 of the donors. An earlier analysis of a few hundred of the donors classified V segments as functional when productive rearrangements were above 56.7% and as segregating when the standard deviation between donors was above 5%. A statistical classification framework was developed to diagnose cytomegalovirus status using the catalog of TCR beta chain sequences. In a later analysis, V and J genes were assigned by comparing TCR nucleotide sequences against IMGT/GENE-DB human TR gene sequences. Using the TCRdist pipeline, a later analysis assigned CDR3 sequences along with most-parsimonious VDJ recombination scenarios. In a later analysis, each TCR beta chain was defined by its CDR3 amino acid sequence together with its V-gene family, and reads without a unique V-gene family were excluded. To address suspected cross-contamination and a sequencing artifact, a later analysis removed a few hundred highly shared, low-generation-probability nucleotide sequences. In a later analysis, a clonal expansion index was calculated for each public chain from normalized within-repertoire ranks of inferred template counts. A later analysis computed generation probabilities with a VDJ recombination model fitted to out-of-frame rearrangements, and checked the results against IGoR. In a later analysis, TCR-TCR, TCR-HLA and TCR-CMV co-occurrence was scored with hypergeometric tests, and a repertoire-size bias correction was applied to TCR pairs. To estimate false discovery rates, a later analysis permuted the HLA or CMV assignments 20 times. In a later analysis, co-occurring TCRs were grouped using DBSCAN, and TCRdist sequence similarity was added for clustering within HLA-allele-positive subsets. Repertoires with fewer than 30,000 or more than 120,000 public chains were left out of co-occurrence clustering, as were several repertoires with anomalous nucleotide sharing. The source is immuneACCESS, and TCRdb retained only in-frame sequences with V and J called. Part of the clones is not carried over; for the studies checked, unresolved V genes explain less than half of this, and the remainder is unexplained. That table gives V, J and clone size, and the DNA gave D and trimming. Across this sample there are 85,000 to 100,000 clones, with around 74% seen only once. The ten largest clones take up roughly 7.1% of the sample.

The origin of this receptor is a man aged 35 to 55 in good health and CMV-seropositive. Here the chain combines TRBV2 and TRBJ2-7; the D gene identity is not certain. The sample was PBMCs. CDR3 region: CASSEGPLSYEQYF. In nucleotides, the sequence is TGTGCCAGCAGTGAAGGGCCCCTCTCCTACGAGCAGTACTTC.